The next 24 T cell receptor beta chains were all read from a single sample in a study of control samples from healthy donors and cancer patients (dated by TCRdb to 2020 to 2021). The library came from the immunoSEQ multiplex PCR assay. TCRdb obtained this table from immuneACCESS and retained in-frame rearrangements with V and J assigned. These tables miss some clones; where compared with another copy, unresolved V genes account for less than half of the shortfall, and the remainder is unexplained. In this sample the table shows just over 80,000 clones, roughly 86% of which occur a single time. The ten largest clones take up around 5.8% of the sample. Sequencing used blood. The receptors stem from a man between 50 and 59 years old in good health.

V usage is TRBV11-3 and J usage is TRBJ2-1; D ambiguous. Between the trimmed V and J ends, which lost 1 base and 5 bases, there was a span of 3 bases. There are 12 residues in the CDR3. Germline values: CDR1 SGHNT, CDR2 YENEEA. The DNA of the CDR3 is TGTGCCAGCAGCTTAGTCGACAATGAGCAGTTCTTC. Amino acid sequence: CASSLVDNEQFF. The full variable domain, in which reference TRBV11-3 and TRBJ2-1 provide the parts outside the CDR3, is EAGVVQSPRYKIIEKKQPVAFWCNPISGHNTLYWYLQNLGQGPELLIRYENEEAVDDSQLPKDRFSAERLKGVDSTLKIQPAELGDSAVYLCASSLVDNEQFFGPGTRLTVL.

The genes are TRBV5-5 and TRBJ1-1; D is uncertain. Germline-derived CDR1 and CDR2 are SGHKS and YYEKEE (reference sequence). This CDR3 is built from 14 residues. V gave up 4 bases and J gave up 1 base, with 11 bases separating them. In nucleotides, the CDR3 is TGTGCCAGCAGCCCCTGGTTGAGGAACACTGAAGCTTTCTTT. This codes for CASSPWLRNTEAFF.

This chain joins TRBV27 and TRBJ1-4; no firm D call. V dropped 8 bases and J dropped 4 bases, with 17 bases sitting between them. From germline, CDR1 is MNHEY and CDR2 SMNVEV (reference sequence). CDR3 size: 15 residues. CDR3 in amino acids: CASRDAGEYNEKLFF. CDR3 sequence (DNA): TGTGCCAGCCGTGACGCTGGGGAGTATAATGAAAAACTGTTTTTT.

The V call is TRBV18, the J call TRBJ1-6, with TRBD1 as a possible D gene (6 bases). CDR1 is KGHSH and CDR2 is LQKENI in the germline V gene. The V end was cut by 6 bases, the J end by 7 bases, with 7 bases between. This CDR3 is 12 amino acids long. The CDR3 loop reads CASSGQNSPLHF. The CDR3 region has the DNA TGTGCCAGCTCCGGACAGAATTCACCCCTCCACTTT.

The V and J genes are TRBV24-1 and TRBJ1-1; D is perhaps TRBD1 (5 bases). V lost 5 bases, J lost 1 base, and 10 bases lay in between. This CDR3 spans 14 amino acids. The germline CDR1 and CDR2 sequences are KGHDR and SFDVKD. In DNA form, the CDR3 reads TGTGCCACCAGTGGGGGACCGTCGAACACTGAAGCTTTCTTT. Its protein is CATSGGPSNTEAFF.

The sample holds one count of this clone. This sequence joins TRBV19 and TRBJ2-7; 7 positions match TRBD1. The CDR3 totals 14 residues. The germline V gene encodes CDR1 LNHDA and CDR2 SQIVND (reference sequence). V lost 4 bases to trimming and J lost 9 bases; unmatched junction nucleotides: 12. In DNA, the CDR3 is TGTGCCAGTAGTAGGAGCTACGGGACAGAGGGGCAGTACTTC. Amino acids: CASSRSYGTEGQYF.

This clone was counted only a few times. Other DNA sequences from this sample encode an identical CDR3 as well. The CDR3 loop reads CASSPGQYQETQYF. The DNA of the CDR3 is TGTGCCAGCAGTCCGGGACAGTACCAAGAGACCCAGTACTTC. The rearrangement joins TRBV27 to TRBJ2-5; 7 positions match TRBD1. J was trimmed by 0 bases and V by 5 bases; bases with no gene match: 3. Germline-derived CDR1 and CDR2 are MNHEY and SMNVEV (reference sequence). There are 14 residues in the CDR3.

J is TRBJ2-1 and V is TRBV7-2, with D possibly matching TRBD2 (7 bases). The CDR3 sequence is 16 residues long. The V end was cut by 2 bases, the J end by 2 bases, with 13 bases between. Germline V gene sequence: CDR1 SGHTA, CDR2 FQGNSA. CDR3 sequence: CASSLLGGGPYNEQFF. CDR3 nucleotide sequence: TGTGCCAGCAGCTTATTAGGGGGGGGCCCCTACAATGAGCAGTTCTTC.

CDR3 protein: CSVYEDGYTF. The CDR3 region has the DNA TGCAGCGTATACGAAGATGGCTACACCTTC. This chain links TRBV29-1 with TRBJ1-2; D unresolved. The germline V and J ends were trimmed by 6 bases and 6 bases, with 8 bases remaining between them. CDR1 is SQVTM and CDR2 is ANQGSEA in the germline V gene. This CDR3 has 10 residues.

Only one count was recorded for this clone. The CDR3 loop is CASSLLGTGAEKLFF. CDR3 DNA sequence: TGTGCCAGCAGCCTGCTGGGGACAGGGGCCGAAAAACTGTTTTTT. The chain joins TRBV25-1 to TRBJ1-4; 10 positions agree with TRBD1. This CDR3 region has 15 residues. Germline loops: CDR1 MGHDK, CDR2 SYGVNS. After removal of 6 bases from V and 8 bases from J, the junction contained 9 bases not matched to a gene.

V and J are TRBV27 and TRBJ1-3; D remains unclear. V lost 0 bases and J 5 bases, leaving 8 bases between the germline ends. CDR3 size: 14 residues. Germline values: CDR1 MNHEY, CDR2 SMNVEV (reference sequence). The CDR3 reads CASSLSGSRNTIYF. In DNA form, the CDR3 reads TGTGCCAGCAGTTTATCGGGTTCGAGAAACACCATATATTTT.

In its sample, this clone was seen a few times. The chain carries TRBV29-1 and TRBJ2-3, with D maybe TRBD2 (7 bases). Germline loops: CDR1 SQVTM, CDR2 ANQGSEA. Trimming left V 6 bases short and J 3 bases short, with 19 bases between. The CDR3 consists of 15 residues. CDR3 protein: CSVFRRRGPTDTQYF. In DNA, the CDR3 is TGCAGCGTGTTCCGCCGGCGGGGGCCGACAGATACGCAGTATTTT.

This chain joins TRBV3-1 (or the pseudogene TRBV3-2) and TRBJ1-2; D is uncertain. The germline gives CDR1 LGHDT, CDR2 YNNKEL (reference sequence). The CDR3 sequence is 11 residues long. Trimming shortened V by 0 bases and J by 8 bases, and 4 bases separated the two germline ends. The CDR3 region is CASSQDWGYTF. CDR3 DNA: TGTGCCAGCAGCCAAGATTGGGGCTACACCTTC.

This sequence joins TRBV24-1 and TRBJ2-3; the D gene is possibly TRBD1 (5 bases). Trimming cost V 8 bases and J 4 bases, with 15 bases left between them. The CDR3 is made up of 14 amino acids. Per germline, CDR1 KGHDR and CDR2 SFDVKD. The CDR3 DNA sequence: TGTGCCACCACGGGCAGGGTAGTTGCAGATACGCAGTATTTT. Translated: CATTGRVVADTQYF.

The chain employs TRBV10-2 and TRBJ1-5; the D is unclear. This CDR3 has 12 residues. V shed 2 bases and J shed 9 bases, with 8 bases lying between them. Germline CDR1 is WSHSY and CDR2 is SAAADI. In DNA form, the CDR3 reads TGCGCCAGCAGTGAGGTTCTGGGGCCCCAGCATTTT. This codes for CASSEVLGPQHF.

For the CDR3, the DNA is TGCGCCAGCAGCTTGTCCCTAGCGGGGTCCACAGATACGCAGTATTTT. Translated: CASSLSLAGSTDTQYF. V and J are TRBV5-1 and TRBJ2-3; 9 positions match TRBD2. The V gene end was trimmed by 1 base and the J gene end by 2 bases; junction bases not matched to a gene: 5. The CDR3 is 16 residues long. Germline assignment: CDR1 SGHRS and CDR2 YFSETQ.

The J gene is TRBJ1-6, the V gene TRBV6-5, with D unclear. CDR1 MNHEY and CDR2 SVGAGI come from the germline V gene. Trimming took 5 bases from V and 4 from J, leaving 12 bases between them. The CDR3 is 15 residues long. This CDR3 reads CASSPITSYNSPLHF. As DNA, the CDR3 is TGTGCCAGCAGTCCAATAACCTCGTATAATTCACCCCTCCACTTT.

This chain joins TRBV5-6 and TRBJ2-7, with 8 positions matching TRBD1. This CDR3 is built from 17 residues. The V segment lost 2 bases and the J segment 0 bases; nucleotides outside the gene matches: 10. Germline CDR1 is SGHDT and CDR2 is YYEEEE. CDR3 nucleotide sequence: TGTGCCAGCAGCTTATCCCTACAGGGGGTACTCTCCTACGAGCAGTACTTC. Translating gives CASSLSLQGVLSYEQYF.

The CDR3 loop reads CASTRGSEQFF. The CDR3 bases are TGTGCCAGCACCCGGGGAAGTGAGCAGTTCTTC. The chain has TRBV27 and TRBJ2-1, with D possibly matching TRBD2 (5 bases). V was clipped by 7 bases and J by 9 bases, with 10 bases between them. The CDR3 runs to 11 residues. Looked up from germline, CDR1 is MNHEY and CDR2 is SMNVEV (reference sequence).

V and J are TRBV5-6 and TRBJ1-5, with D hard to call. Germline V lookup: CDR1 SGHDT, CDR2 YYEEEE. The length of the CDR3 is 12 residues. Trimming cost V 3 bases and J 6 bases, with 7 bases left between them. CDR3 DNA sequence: TGTGCCAGCAGCTCTCTGGGTCAGCCCCAGCATTTT. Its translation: CASSSLGQPQHF. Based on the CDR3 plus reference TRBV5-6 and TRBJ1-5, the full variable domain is DAGVTQSPTHLIKTRGQQVTLRCSPKSGHDTVSWYQQALGQGPQFIFQYYEEEERQRGNFPDRFSGHQFPNYSSELNVNALLLGDSALYLCASSSLGQPQHFGDGTRLSIL.

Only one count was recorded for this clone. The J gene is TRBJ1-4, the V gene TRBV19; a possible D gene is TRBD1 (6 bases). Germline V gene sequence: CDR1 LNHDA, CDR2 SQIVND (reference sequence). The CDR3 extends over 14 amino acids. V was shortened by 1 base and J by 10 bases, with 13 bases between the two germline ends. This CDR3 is CASSIGQADGKLFF. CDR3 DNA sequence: TGTGCCAGTAGTATAGGACAGGCGGATGGAAAACTGTTTTTT. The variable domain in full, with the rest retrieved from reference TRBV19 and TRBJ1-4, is DGGITQSPKYLFRKEGQNVTLSCEQNLNHDAMYWYRQDPGQGLRLIYYSQIVNDFQKGDIAEGYSVSREKKESFPLTVTSAQKNPTAFYLCASSIGQADGKLFFGSGTQLSVL.

Written as DNA, the CDR3 is TGTGCCAGTAGGCAATTAGGGTACCGACGCTCTGGAAACACCATATATTTT. Protein: CASRQLGYRRSGNTIYF. The chain combines TRBV19 with TRBJ1-3; D is uncertain. CDR1 LNHDA and CDR2 SQIVND come from the germline V gene (reference sequence). There are 17 residues in the CDR3. Trimming pared 6 bases from V and 0 bases from J, leaving 18 bases between.

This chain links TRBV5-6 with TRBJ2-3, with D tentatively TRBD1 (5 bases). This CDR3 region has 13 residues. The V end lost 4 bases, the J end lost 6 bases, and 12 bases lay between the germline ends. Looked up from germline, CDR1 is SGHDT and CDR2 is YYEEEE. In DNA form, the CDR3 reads TGTGCCAGCAGCGCCTCAGGGATCGATACGCAGTATTTT. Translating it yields CASSASGIDTQYF.

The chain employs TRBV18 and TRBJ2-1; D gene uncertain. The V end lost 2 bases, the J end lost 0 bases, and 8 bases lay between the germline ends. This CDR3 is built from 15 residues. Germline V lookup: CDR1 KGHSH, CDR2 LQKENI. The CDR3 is CASSPVRSSYNEQFF. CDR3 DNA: TGTGCCAGCTCACCAGTGAGGAGCTCCTACAATGAGCAGTTCTTC.